Presented here are 29 T cell receptor beta chains from one specimen sequenced in a study of response to subunit inactivated influenza vaccine. Each CDR3 protein is one row after TCRdb ran MiXCR on the RT-PCR reads. Here the sample spans 500,000 or so distinct CDR3 sequences, approximately 17% being singletons. The sample consisted of CD4+ T cells sorted from PBMCs, taken 23 months after vaccination. The receptors here all came from a man between 50 and 75 years old who received an inactivated influenza vaccine.

The chain couples TRBV29-1 to TRBJ2-3; D could derive from TRBD1 or TRBD2 (5 bases each). Looked up from germline, CDR1 is SQVTM and CDR2 is ANQGSEA. Trimming cost V 3 bases and J 0 bases, with 10 bases left between them. This CDR3 has 14 amino acids. CDR3 DNA sequence: TGCAGCGTTGAGGGGACGGCAAGCACAGATACGCAGTATTTT. This sequence encodes CSVEGTASTDTQYF.

V gene TRBV6-5 combines with J gene TRBJ1-5; TRBD1 matches 10 bases. V shed 5 bases, J shed 2 bases, and the junction held 12 bases outside the gene matches. CDR3 length equals 18 residues. CDR1 and CDR2 (germline): MNHEY, SVGAGI. CDR3 in DNA: TGTGCCAGCAGTCCCGCCCGGGACAGGGGTTTCGGCAATCAGCCCCAGCATTTT. Its translation is CASSPARDRGFGNQPQHF.

The table lists this clonotype with a few counts. The chain recombines TRBV20-1 with TRBJ2-1; tentative D call: TRBD2 (5 bases). The length of the CDR3 is 17 residues. V gave up 1 base and J gave up 0 bases, with 16 bases separating them. Germline V gene lookup returns CDR1 DFQATT and CDR2 SNEGSKA (reference sequence). The CDR3 bases are TGCAGTGCTAGAGGGTTGTTAGCGTTGGCCTCCTACAATGAGCAGTTCTTC. Its translation: CSARGLLALASYNEQFF.

The sample holds a few counts of this clonotype. The chain has TRBV6-5 and TRBJ1-2; D possibly corresponds to TRBD1 (5 bases). Germline V lookup: CDR1 MNHEY, CDR2 SVGAGI. V was trimmed by 2 bases and J by 7 bases, leaving 11 bases between them. The CDR3 has 13 residues. The CDR3 region is CASSYGSGGGYTF. For the CDR3, the DNA is TGTGCCAGCAGTTACGGGAGCGGGGGTGGCTACACCTTC.

This clonotype was counted between two and nine times. The gene calls are TRBV4-2 and TRBJ1-1; 8 nucleotides align to TRBD1. CDR1 and CDR2 from the germline V gene are LGHNA and YNFKEQ. The ends lost 1 base at V and 1 base at J; junction bases unmatched: 2. This CDR3 contains 15 residues. The CDR3 DNA reads as TGTGCCAGCAGCCAAGGGGACAGGAAGAACACTGAAGCTTTCTTT. It encodes CASSQGDRKNTEAFF.

This sequence joins TRBV24-1 and TRBJ1-5; TRBD1 might be the D (6 bases). Trimming cost V 3 bases and J 4 bases, with 15 bases left between them. Germline assignment: CDR1 KGHDR and CDR2 SFDVKD. The CDR3 loop spans 16 amino acids. In DNA form, the CDR3 reads TGTGCCACCAGTGATCACCGACTGGGGGCTAATCAGCCCCAGCATTTT. It specifies CATSDHRLGANQPQHF.

This clonotype has at least ten counts. V is TRBV5-1 and J is TRBJ1-6; a weak D match, TRBD1 (6 bases). CDR1 and CDR2 (germline): SGHRS, YFSETQ. This CDR3 has 13 amino acids. With 4 bases removed from V and 8 bases from J, the gap between germline ends came to 10 bases. CDR3 in DNA: TGCGCCAGCAGCCGGAACAGGGATTCACCCCTCCACTTT. It translates to CASSRNRDSPLHF.

This clonotype was seen repeatedly, ten times or more. V gene TRBV10-1 combines with J gene TRBJ2-1; D possibly corresponds to TRBD1 (5 bases). The V gene's germline CDR1 is WNHNN and CDR2 SYGVQD (reference sequence). V was trimmed by 4 bases and J by 4 bases, leaving 11 bases between them. The CDR3 totals 14 residues. CDR3 nucleotides: TGCGCCAGCAGTGCTCAGGGATCTTACAATGAGCAGTTCTTC. This sequence encodes CASSAQGSYNEQFF.

This clonotype was seen repeatedly, ten times or more. The V and J genes are TRBV20-1 and TRBJ2-1; the match to TRBD2 covers 8 bases. The V segment lost 6 bases and the J segment 4 bases; nucleotides outside the gene matches: 14. The CDR3 is made up of 16 amino acids. CDR1 and CDR2 from the germline V gene are DFQATT and SNEGSKA (reference sequence). CDR3: CSAVVSGSGLYNEQFF. The CDR3 DNA reads as TGCAGTGCCGTAGTCAGCGGGAGTGGCCTTTACAATGAGCAGTTCTTC.

This sequence joins TRBV4-2 and TRBJ2-1; 11 bases line up with TRBD2. V lost 4 bases, J lost 3 bases, and 11 bases stayed unmatched. Germline lookup yields CDR1 LGHNA and CDR2 YNFKEQ. There are 18 residues in the CDR3. Written as DNA, the CDR3 is TGTGCCAGCAGCCCATCCCCGACTAGCGGGACTTACTACAATGAGCAGTTCTTC. As protein: CASSPSPTSGTYYNEQFF.

In its sample, this clonotype was seen many times. The chain has TRBV29-1 and TRBJ2-1, with 11 bases that match TRBD1. Per germline, CDR1 SQVTM and CDR2 ANQGSEA. V dropped 7 bases and J dropped 8; count of bases not matched to a gene: 7. This CDR3 comprises 13 residues. The CDR3 region has the DNA TGCAGCGCTTTGGGACAGGGGGGTCATGAGCAGTTCTTC. Translation: CSALGQGGHEQFF.

The rearrangement uses TRBV12-3 or TRBV12-4 and TRBJ2-3; 7 nucleotides match TRBD1. The trim removed 4 bases at V and 1 base at J, leaving 2 bases unmatched. This CDR3 region has 14 residues. The CDR3 coding sequence is TGTGCCAGCAGTTGGACAGGTCGCACAGATACGCAGTATTTT. Its protein product is CASSWTGRTDTQYF.

This clonotype was observed a handful of times. The V and J genes are TRBV29-1 and TRBJ2-7, with a possible D match to TRBD1 (6 bases). The CDR3 is made up of 13 amino acids. V dropped 4 bases and J dropped 2 bases, with 12 bases sitting between them. Germline assignment: CDR1 SQVTM and CDR2 ANQGSEA. The CDR3 region is CSVGNRATYEQYF. CDR3 coding DNA: TGCAGCGTTGGTAACAGGGCGACCTACGAGCAGTACTTC.

This clonotype was seen just once. The junction does not match germline at one end; this may be a read error. The chain carries TRBV7-9 and TRBJ1-4; tentatively, D is TRBD1 (5 bases). Per germline, CDR1 SEHNR and CDR2 FQNEAQ (reference sequence). The CDR3 is 15 amino acids. CDR3 amino acids: CASSLGDWGSEKLFF. For the CDR3, the DNA is TGTGCCAGCAGTTTAGGGGACTGGGGCAGTGAAAAACTGTTTTTT.

This clonotype was seen at least ten times. V is TRBV20-1 and J is TRBJ1-1; D not resolved. The CDR3 consists of 14 residues. V was pared by 0 bases and J by 0 bases, with 8 bases between. In germline, CDR1 is DFQATT, CDR2 SNEGSKA (reference sequence). CDR3 coding DNA: TGCAGTGCTAGAGATATAGGGCTGAACACTGAAGCTTTCTTT. Translated, it gives CSARDIGLNTEAFF.

This clonotype was recorded a few times. The chain is built from TRBV27 and TRBJ2-1; 8 bases line up with TRBD1. There are 13 residues in the CDR3. J gave up 8 bases and V 7 bases, and 7 bases lay outside the gene matches. Germline CDR1 reads MNHEY; CDR2 reads SMNVEV (reference sequence). The CDR3 DNA follows: TGTGCCAGCAAACAGGACAGGGTCGATGAGCAGTTCTTC. Translation gives CASKQDRVDEQFF.

This clonotype was detected only a few times. The chain links TRBV4-3 to TRBJ2-3, with TRBD2 as a possible D gene (6 bases). Between the trimmed V and J ends, which lost 0 bases and 5 bases, there was a span of 15 bases. Per germline, CDR1 LGHNA and CDR2 YSLEER. The CDR3 covers 16 residues. CDR3 sequence reads: CASSQELVGGGDTQYF. In DNA form, the CDR3 reads TGCGCCAGCAGCCAAGAATTGGTCGGGGGAGGAGATACGCAGTATTTT.

This clonotype was counted many times. The J gene is TRBJ2-7, the V gene TRBV10-3; TRBD1 might be the D (6 bases). With 10 bases removed from V and 5 bases from J, the gap between germline ends came to 21 bases. Germline assignment: CDR1 ENHRY and CDR2 SYGVKD. This CDR3 has 14 residues. The CDR3 is CATTDWGQFDEQYF. CDR3 DNA sequence: TGTGCCACAACGGATTGGGGGCAATTCGACGAGCAGTACTTC.

This clonotype was seen a single time. The chain joins TRBV6-2 or TRBV6-3 to TRBJ2-2, with a weak D call TRBD1 (7 bases). CDR3 length equals 16 residues. Germline CDR1 and CDR2: MNHEY and SVGEGT. Trimming stripped 6 bases from V and 5 bases from J, with 19 bases between. The CDR3 DNA reads as TGTGCCAGCAGGCGCACCGGGTCAGGGGGGACCGGGGAGCTGTTTTTT. Amino acid sequence: CASRRTGSGGTGELFF.

Only a few counts were recorded for this clonotype. This chain connects TRBV20-1 to TRBJ2-5, with TRBD2 matching over 7 bases. Germline CDR1 is DFQATT and CDR2 is SNEGSKA (reference sequence). CDR3 length: 16 residues. Trimming at V came to 0 bases and at J to 1 base, leaving 8 bases not matched to a gene. CDR3 in amino acids: CSARDIGLGIQETQYF. The CDR3 DNA follows: TGCAGTGCTAGAGATATAGGACTAGGGATCCAAGAGACCCAGTACTTC.

J is TRBJ2-7 and V is TRBV3-1; tentative D call: TRBD1 (5 bases). V lost 4 bases, J lost 2 bases, and 12 bases lay in between. This CDR3 comprises 14 residues. Looked up from germline, CDR1 is LGHDT and CDR2 is YNNKEL (reference sequence). CDR3 sequence: CASSPGPDTYEQYF. The CDR3 DNA reads as TGTGCCAGCAGCCCAGGGCCGGATACCTACGAGCAGTACTTC.

The table lists this clonotype with a few counts. The rearrangement joins TRBV14 to TRBJ2-1, with D perhaps matching TRBD1 (5 bases). The CDR3 consists of 14 residues. In germline, CDR1 is SGHDN, CDR2 FVKESK. Deletions cut 1 base from V and 5 bases from J, with 9 bases between. CDR3 DNA: TGTGCCAGCAGCCAAGTTACAGGCCACAATGAGCAGTTCTTC. Protein product: CASSQVTGHNEQFF.

The chain uses TRBV20-1 and TRBJ1-5; perhaps TRBD1 as D (6 bases). The V gene's germline CDR1 is DFQATT and CDR2 SNEGSKA (reference sequence). V was clipped by 6 bases and J by 9 bases, with 21 bases between them. CDR3 size: 14 residues. This CDR3 is CSAQSSGANGPQHF. CDR3 nucleotide sequence: TGCAGTGCCCAGAGTTCAGGGGCTAACGGGCCCCAGCATTTT.

This clonotype has a handful of counts. This sequence joins TRBV6-5 and TRBJ1-1; 8 bases are shared with TRBD1. With 2 bases clipped from V and 2 bases from J, the junction kept 4 bases outside the gene matches. Germline lookup yields CDR1 MNHEY and CDR2 SVGAGI. This CDR3 has 15 amino acids. The CDR3 sequence is CASSYGTGYNTEAFF. The CDR3 DNA follows: TGTGCCAGCAGTTACGGGACAGGCTATAACACTGAAGCTTTCTTT.

This clonotype was counted between two and nine times. The rearrangement links TRBV30 to TRBJ2-2; D uncertain. This CDR3 spans 16 amino acids. The V gene's germline CDR1 is GTSNPN and CDR2 SVGIG (reference sequence). Deletions cut 0 bases from V and 1 base from J, with 12 bases between. CDR3 in DNA: TGTGCCTGGAGTGTATCCGTCCGGCGGAACACCGGGGAGCTGTTTTTT. Its translation: CAWSVSVRRNTGELFF.

This clonotype has only a few counts. The J gene is TRBJ2-7, the V gene TRBV7-2; no reliable D call. The CDR3 runs 13 residues. Germline CDR1 SGHTA, CDR2 FQGNSA. V lost 2 bases and J lost 5, with 10 bases in between. CDR3 coding DNA: TGTGCCAGCAGCTTAAAGGGCGGCCACGAGCAGTACTTC. This encodes CASSLKGGHEQYF.

This clonotype has more than one count but fewer than ten. The gene calls are TRBV6-5 and TRBJ2-7; D possibly corresponds to TRBD1 (5 bases). CDR3 length: 15 residues. The germline gives CDR1 MNHEY, CDR2 SVGAGI. The V and J ends lost 2 bases and 0 bases respectively, with 11 bases between them. CDR3 in amino acids: CASSYRTLGSYEQYF. CDR3 bases: TGTGCCAGCAGTTACAGGACACTCGGCTCCTACGAGCAGTACTTC.

The CDR3 DNA sequence: TGTGCCAGCAGTAACAGGCCTAGCAATCAGCCCCAGCATTTT. It encodes CASSNRPSNQPQHF. The chain is built from TRBV6-5 and TRBJ1-5, with a weak D call TRBD1 (5 bases). The V gene's germline CDR1 is MNHEY and CDR2 SVGAGI. V was trimmed by 5 bases and J by 0 bases, leaving 8 bases between them. This CDR3 spans 14 amino acids.

The V gene is TRBV29-1, the J gene TRBJ2-1, with unresolved D. V dropped 5 bases and J dropped 8 bases, with 16 bases sitting between them. Germline V gene data show CDR1 as SQVTM and CDR2 as ANQGSEA. There are 13 residues in the CDR3. CDR3 region: CSVRPAFRDEQFF. In DNA form, the CDR3 reads TGCAGCGTTCGTCCAGCGTTTAGGGATGAGCAGTTCTTC.